This T cell receptor beta chain emerged from a study of CD4 T cells in relation to SARS-CoV-2 and coronaviruses. Study-wide findings and caveats: Samples before the pandemic and after infection were not matched within any donor.

Germline CDR1 and CDR2: MDHEN and SYDVKM. The CDR3 sequence is 12 residues long. V was pared by 7 bases and J by 12 bases, with 16 bases between. Deep TCR-beta sequencing used DNA from uncultured naive and memory CD4+ T cells. The method was immunoSEQ multiplex PCR; TCRdb's version includes in-frame clones alone and lacks a portion of them. The table has about 68,000 clones, about 92% seen once. The unexposed donors gave CD4+ T cells in 2011-2018, prior to COVID-19. Naive and memory CD4+ T cells were separated from cryopreserved PBMCs. With regard to this clone: The antigen remains undetermined.

The source of this sequence is a human donor in good health. The source material was naive CD4+ T cells from PBMCs. Subset: naive CD4+ T cells isolated by negative enrichment. This rearrangement joins TRBV28 to TRBJ2-1, with a tentative D call TRBD1 (6 bases). CDR3 in DNA: TGTGCCAGCAACCGAGGGGGATTAAGGCAGTTCTTC. Its protein is CASNRGGLRQFF.